The T cell receptor (beta chain) described here comes from a study of cytomegalovirus exposure and HLA in healthy donors. Donors consisted of healthy bone marrow donors. Primers for the PCR totalled 60 Vbeta and 13 Jbeta. Clones were sequenced by immunoSEQ multiplex PCR, and TCRdb holds only the in-frame ones, with some missing. This table has approximately 72,000 clones, over 70% appearing once. Study results and caveats: Presence/absence analyses supposed approximately even sequencing depth among donors. A later analysis reported that several of the most significant clusters appeared to be linked to common viral pathogens, among them Epstein-Barr virus. Researchers reported from a later analysis that most CMV-associated TCR beta chains appeared HLA-restricted.

The CDR3 totals 17 residues. Germline CDR1 ENHRY, CDR2 SYGVKD. Trimming at V came to 3 bases and at J to 4 bases, leaving 8 bases not matched to a gene. This clone was seen a few times. As yet, its antigen is unknown. The receptor's source is a male donor in good health and CMV-seropositive. The source material was PBMCs. This chain uses TRBV10-3 with TRBJ2-2, with 10 bases that match TRBD2. DNA for the CDR3: TGTGCCATCAGTGATACCAGCGGGGGGGCCGGCACCGGGGAGCTGTTTTTT. This gives the protein CAISDTSGGAGTGELFF.